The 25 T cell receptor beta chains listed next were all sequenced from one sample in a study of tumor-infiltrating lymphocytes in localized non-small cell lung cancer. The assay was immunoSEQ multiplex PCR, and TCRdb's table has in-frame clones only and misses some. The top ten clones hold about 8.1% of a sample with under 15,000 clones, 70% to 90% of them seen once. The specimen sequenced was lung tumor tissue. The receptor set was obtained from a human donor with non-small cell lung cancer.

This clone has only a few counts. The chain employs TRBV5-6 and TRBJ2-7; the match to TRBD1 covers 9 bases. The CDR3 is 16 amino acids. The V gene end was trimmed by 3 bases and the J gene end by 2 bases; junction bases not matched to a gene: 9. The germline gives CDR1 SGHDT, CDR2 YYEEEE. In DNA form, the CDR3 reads TGTGCCAGCAGCTGGGGGGGGACAGGGACTGCCTACGAGCAGTACTTC. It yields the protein CASSWGGTGTAYEQYF. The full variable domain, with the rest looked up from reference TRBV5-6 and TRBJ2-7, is DAGVTQSPTHLIKTRGQQVTLRCSPKSGHDTVSWYQQALGQGPQFIFQYYEEEERQRGNFPDRFSGHQFPNYSSELNVNALLLGDSALYLCASSWGGTGTAYEQYFGPGTRLTVT.

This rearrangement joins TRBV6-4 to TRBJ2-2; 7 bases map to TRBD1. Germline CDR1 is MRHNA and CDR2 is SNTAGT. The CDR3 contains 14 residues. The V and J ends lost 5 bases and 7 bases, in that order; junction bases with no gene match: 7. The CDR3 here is CASSPTGAGGELFF. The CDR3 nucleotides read TGTGCCAGCAGTCCTACAGGGGCTGGCGGGGAGCTGTTTTTT.

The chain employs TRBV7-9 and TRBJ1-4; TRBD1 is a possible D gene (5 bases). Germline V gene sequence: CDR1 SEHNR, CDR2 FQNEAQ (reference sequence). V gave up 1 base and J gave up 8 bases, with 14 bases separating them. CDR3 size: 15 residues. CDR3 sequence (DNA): TGTGCCAGCAGCTTAGTTCTAGGGGATAACGAAAAACTGTTTTTT. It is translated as CASSLVLGDNEKLFF.

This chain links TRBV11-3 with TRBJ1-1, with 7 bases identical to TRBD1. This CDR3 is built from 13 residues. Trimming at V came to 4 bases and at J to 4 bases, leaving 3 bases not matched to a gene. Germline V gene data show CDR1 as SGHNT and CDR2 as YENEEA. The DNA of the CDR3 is TGTGCCAGCAGCTGGGACAGTTCCACTGAAGCTTTCTTT. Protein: CASSWDSSTEAFF.

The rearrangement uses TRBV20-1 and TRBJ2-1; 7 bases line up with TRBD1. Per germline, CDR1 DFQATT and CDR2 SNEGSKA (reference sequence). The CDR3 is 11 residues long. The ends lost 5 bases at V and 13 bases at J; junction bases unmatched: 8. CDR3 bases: TGCAGTGCTTTAACAGGGGTTAGACAGTTCTTC. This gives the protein CSALTGVRQFF.

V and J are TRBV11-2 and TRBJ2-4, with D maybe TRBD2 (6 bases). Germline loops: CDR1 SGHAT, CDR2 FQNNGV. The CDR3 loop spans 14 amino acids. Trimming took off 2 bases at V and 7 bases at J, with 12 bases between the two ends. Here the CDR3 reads CASSLKGGRNIQYF. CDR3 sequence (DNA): TGTGCCAGCAGCTTAAAAGGAGGGCGGAACATTCAGTACTTC.

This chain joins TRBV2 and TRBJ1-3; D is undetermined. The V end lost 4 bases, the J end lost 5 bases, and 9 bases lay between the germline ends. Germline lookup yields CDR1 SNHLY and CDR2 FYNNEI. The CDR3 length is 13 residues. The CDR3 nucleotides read TGTGCCAGCAGTGGAGGGAACAGAAACACCATATATTTT. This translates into CASSGGNRNTIYF.

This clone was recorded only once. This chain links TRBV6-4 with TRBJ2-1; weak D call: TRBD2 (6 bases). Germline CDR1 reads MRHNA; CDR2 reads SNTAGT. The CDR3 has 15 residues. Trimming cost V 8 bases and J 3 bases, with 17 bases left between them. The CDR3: CASSEEGTDYNEQFF. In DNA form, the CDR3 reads TGTGCCAGCTCAGAGGAGGGGACTGACTACAATGAGCAGTTCTTC.

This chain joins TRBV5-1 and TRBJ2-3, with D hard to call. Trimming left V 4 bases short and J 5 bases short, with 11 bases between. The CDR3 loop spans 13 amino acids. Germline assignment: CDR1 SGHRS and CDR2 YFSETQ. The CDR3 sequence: CASSGPPIDTQYF. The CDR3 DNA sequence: TGCGCCAGCAGCGGACCACCGATAGATACGCAGTATTTT.

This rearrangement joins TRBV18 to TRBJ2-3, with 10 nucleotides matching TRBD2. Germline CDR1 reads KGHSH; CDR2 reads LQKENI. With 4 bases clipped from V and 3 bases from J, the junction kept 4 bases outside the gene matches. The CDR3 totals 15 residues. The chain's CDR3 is CASSHRTSGTDTQYF. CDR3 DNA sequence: TGTGCCAGCTCACACCGGACTAGCGGTACAGATACGCAGTATTTT.

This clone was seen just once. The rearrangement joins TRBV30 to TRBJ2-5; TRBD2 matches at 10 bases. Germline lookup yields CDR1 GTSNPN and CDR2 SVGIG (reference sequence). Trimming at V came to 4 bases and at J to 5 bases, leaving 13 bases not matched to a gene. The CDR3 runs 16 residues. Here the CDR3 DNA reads TGTGCCTGGACCCCGTCTACCCTAGCGGGAGTGGAGACCCAGTACTTC. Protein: CAWTPSTLAGVETQYF.

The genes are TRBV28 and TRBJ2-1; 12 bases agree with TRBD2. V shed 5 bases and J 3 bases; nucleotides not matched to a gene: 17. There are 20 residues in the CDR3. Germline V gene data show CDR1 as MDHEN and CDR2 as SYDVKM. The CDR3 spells CASSPRRASGRALGYNEQFF. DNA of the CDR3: TGTGCCAGCAGTCCCCGGAGGGCTAGCGGGAGGGCCCTGGGCTACAATGAGCAGTTCTTC.

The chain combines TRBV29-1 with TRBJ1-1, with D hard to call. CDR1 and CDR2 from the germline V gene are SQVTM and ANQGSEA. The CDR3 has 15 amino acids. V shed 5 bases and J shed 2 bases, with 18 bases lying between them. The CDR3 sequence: CSVYIRASGNTEAFF. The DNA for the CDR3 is TGCAGCGTTTATATACGGGCCTCGGGAAACACTGAAGCTTTCTTT.

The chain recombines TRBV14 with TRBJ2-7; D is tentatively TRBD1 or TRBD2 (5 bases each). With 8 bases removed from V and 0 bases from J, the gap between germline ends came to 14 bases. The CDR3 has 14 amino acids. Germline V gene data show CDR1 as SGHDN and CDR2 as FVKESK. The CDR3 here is CASSRDLSSYEQYF. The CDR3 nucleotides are TGTGCCAGCTCCCGGGACCTAAGCTCCTACGAGCAGTACTTC. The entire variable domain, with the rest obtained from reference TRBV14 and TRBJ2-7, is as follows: EAGVTQFPSHSVIEKGQTVTLRCDPISGHDNLYWYRRVMGKEIKFLLHFVKESKQDESGMPNNRFLAERTGGTYSTLKVQPAELEDSGVYFCASSRDLSSYEQYFGPGTRLTVT.

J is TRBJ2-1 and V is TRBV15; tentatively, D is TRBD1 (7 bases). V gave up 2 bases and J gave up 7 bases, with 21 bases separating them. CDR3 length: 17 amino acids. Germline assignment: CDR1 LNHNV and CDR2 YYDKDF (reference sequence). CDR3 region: CATSRPHRGFGRNEQFF. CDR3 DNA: TGTGCCACCAGCAGACCCCACAGGGGATTTGGGAGGAATGAGCAGTTCTTC. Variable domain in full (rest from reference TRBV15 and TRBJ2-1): DAMVIQNPRYQVTQFGKPVTLSCSQTLNHNVMYWYQQKSSQAPKLLFHYYDKDFNNEADTPDNFQSRRPNTSFCFLDIRSPGLGDTAMYLCATSRPHRGFGRNEQFFGPGTRLTVL.

The CDR3 DNA reads as TGTGCCAGCAGCGTATCCGGGACAGGGGTCACCGGGGAGCTGTTTTTT. It is translated as CASSVSGTGVTGELFF. V and J are TRBV9 and TRBJ2-2, with 10 bases aligning to TRBD1. The CDR3 loop spans 16 amino acids. Looked up from germline, CDR1 is SGDLS and CDR2 is YYNGEE. J lost 4 bases, V lost 1 base, and 4 bases had no gene match.

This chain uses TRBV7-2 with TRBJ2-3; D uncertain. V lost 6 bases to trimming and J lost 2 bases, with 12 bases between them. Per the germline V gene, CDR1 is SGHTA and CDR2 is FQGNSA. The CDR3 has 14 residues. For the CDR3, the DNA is TGTGCCAGCAGTTTCGGGCCCTTCACAGATACGCAGTATTTT. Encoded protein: CASSFGPFTDTQYF.

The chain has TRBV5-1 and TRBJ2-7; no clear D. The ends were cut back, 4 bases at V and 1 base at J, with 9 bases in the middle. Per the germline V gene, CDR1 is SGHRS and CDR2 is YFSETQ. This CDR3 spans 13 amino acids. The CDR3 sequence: CASSETKSYEQYF. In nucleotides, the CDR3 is TGCGCCAGCAGCGAGACCAAATCCTACGAGCAGTACTTC. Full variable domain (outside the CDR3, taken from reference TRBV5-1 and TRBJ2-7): KAGVTQTPRYLIKTRGQQVTLSCSPISGHRSVSWYQQTPGQGLQFLFEYFSETQRNKGNFPGRFSGRQFSNSRSEMNVSTLELGDSALYLCASSETKSYEQYFGPGTRLTVT.

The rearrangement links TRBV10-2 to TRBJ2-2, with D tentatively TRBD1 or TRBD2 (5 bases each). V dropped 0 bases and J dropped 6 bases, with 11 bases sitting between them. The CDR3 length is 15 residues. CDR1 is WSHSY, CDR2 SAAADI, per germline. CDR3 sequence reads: CASSESQGESGELFF. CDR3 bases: TGCGCCAGCAGTGAGTCCCAGGGAGAATCCGGGGAGCTGTTTTTT.

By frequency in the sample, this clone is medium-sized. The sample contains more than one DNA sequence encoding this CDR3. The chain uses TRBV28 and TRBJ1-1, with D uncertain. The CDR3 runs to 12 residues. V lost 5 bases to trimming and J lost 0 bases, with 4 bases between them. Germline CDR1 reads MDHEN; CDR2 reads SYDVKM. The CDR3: CASSLVNTEAFF. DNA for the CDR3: TGTGCCAGCAGTCTGGTGAACACTGAAGCTTTCTTT.

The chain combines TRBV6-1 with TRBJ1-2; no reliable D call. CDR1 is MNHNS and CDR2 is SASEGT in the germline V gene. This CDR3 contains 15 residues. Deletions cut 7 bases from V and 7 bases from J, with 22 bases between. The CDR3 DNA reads TGTGCCAGCACCATTACTCTCCCGGAGAGCAGTGGCTACACCTTC. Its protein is CASTITLPESSGYTF.

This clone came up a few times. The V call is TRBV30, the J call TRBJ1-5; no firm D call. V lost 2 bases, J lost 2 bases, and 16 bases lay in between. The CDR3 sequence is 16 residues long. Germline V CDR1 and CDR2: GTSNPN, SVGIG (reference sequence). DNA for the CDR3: TGTGCCTGGAGTCCCCTGGGCGTCGGCGGCAATCAGCCCCAGCATTTT. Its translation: CAWSPLGVGGNQPQHF.

The CDR3 region has the DNA TGTGCCAGCAGTTACCCTAAACAGGGCGTGGAGACCCAGTACTTC. It encodes CASSYPKQGVETQYF. This chain links TRBV6-5 with TRBJ2-5; TRBD1 might be the D (6 bases). Germline CDR1 MNHEY, CDR2 SVGAGI. The CDR3 totals 15 residues. Trimming took 2 bases from V and 5 from J, leaving 15 bases between them.

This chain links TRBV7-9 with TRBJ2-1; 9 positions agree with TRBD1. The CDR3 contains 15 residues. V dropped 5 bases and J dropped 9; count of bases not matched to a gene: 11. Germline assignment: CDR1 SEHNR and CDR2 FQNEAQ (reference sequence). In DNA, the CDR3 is TGTGCCAGCAGCCCCAGTCCGGGACAGGGAGGTGAGCAGTTCTTC. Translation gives CASSPSPGQGGEQFF.

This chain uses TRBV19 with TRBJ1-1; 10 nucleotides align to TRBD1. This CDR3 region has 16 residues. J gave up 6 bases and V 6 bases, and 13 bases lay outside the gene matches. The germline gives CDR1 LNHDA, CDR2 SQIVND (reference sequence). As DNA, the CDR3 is TGTGCCAGTAGAACGACAGGGGGCGCAGGGGGATCTGAAGCTTTCTTT. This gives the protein CASRTTGGAGGSEAFF.